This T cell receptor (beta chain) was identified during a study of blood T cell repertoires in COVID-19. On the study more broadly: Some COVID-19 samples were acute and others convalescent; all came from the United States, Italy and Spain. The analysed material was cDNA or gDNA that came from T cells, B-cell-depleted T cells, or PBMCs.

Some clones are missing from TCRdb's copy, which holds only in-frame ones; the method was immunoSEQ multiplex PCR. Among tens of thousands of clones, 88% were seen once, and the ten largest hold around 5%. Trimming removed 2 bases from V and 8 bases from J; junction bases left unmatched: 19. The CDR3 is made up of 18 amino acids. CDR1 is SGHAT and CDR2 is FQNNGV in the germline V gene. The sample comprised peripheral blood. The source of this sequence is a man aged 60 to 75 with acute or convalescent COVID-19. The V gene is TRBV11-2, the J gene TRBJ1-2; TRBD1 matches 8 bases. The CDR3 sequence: CASSLINLAGGAIGGYTF. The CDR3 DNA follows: TGTGCCAGCAGCTTAATAAATCTCGCAGGGGGCGCGATTGGCGGCTACACCTTC.